This TCR beta chain was recovered during a study of cytomegalovirus exposure and HLA in healthy donors. At the level of the study: Both the 95 to 150 validation repertoires and the roughly 640 first-cohort repertoires used the same platform, as reported by a later analysis. Study-level findings and limits: Overall, approximately 150 TCR beta chains were annotated as cytomegalovirus-associated. There were some public TCRs occurring in many donors, but most TCR sequences were rare.

Repertoires were generated with immunoSEQ multiplex PCR, while TCRdb's copy carries only in-frame clones and drops some. The data hold about 160,000 clones, with 80% to 85% observed a single time. To note about this clone: Its antigen is not known.

The source of this sequence is a man aged 25-40 years in good health and CMV-seropositive. What was sequenced was PBMCs.

CDR3 bases: TGTGCCATCAGTGTCGGGACACCATCGGAAGAGACCCAGTACTTC. This codes for CAISVGTPSEETQYF. This chain links TRBV10-3 with TRBJ2-5, with TRBD1 as a possible D gene (6 bases). Trimming removed 4 bases at V and 3 bases at J, with 15 bases between. This CDR3 has 15 residues. The germline CDR1 and CDR2 sequences are ENHRY and SYGVKD.